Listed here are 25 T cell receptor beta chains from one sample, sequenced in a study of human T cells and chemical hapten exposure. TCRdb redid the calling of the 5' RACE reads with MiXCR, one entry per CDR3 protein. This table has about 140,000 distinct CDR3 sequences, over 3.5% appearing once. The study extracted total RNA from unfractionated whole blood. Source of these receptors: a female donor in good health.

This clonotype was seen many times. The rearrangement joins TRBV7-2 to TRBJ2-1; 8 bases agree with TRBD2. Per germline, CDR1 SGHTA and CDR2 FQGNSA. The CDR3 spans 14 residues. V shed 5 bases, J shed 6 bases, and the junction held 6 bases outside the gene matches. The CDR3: CASSVLAGINEQFF. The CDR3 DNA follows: TGTGCCAGCAGCGTTCTAGCGGGCATCAATGAGCAGTTCTTC.

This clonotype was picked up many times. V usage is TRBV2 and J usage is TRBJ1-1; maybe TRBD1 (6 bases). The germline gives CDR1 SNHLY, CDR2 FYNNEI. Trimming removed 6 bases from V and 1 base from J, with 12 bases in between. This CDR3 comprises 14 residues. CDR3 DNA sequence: TGTGCCAGCAGCATTACGACAGGGAACACTGAAGCTTTCTTT. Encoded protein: CASSITTGNTEAFF.

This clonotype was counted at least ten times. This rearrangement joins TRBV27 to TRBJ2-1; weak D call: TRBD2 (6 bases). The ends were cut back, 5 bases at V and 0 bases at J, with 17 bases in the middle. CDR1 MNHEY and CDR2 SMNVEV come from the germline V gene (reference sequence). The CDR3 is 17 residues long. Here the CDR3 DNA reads TGTGCCAGCAGTCTAGGGGACTTATCGAGCTCCTACAATGAGCAGTTCTTC. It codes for CASSLGDLSSSYNEQFF.

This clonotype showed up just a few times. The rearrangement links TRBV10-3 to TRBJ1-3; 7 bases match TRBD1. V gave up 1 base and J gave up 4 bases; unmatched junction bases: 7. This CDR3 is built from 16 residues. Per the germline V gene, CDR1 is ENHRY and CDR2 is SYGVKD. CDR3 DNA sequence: TGTGCCATCAGTGAGTGGACAGGAAGGGCCGGAAACACCATATATTTT. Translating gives CAISEWTGRAGNTIYF.

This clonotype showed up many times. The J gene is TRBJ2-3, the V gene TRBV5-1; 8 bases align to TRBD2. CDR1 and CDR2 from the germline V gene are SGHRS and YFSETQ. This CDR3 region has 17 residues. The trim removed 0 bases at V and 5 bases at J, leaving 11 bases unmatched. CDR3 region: CASSLASSGAVQDTQYF. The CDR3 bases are TGCGCCAGCAGCTTGGCCAGTAGCGGGGCGGTCCAAGATACGCAGTATTTT.

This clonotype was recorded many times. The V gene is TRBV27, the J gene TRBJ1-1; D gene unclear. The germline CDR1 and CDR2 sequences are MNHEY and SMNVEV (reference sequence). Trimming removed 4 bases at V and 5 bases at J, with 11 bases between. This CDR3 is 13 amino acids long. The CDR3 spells CASSYFSRTEAFF. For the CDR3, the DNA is TGTGCCAGCAGTTATTTTAGTAGGACTGAAGCTTTCTTT.

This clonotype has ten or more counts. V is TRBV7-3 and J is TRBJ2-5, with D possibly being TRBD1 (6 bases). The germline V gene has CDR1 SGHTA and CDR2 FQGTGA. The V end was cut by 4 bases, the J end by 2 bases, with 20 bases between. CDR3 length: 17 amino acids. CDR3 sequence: CASSSLDRNYDQETQYF. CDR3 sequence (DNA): TGTGCCAGCAGCTCGCTCGACAGGAACTACGATCAAGAGACCCAGTACTTC.

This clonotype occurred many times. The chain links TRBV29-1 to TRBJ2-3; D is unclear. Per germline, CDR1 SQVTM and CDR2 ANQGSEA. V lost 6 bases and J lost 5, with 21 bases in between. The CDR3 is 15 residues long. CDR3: CSVDKGKTRQDTQYF. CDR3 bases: TGCAGCGTAGACAAGGGAAAAACTCGACAAGATACGCAGTATTTT.

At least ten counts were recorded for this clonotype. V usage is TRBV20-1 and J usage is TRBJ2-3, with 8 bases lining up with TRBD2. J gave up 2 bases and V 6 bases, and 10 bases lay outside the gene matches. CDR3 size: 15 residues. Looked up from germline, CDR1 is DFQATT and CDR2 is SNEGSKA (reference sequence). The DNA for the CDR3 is TGCAGTGCGTCCACACTAGCGGTCTACACAGATACGCAGTATTTT. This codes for CSASTLAVYTDTQYF.

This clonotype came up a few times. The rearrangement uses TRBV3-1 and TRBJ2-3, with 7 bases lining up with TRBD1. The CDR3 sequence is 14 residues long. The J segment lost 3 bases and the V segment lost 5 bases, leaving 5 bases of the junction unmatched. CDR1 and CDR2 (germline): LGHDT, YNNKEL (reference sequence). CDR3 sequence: CASSSGQLTDTQYF. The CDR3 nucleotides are TGTGCCAGCAGCTCGGGACAGCTAACAGATACGCAGTATTTT.

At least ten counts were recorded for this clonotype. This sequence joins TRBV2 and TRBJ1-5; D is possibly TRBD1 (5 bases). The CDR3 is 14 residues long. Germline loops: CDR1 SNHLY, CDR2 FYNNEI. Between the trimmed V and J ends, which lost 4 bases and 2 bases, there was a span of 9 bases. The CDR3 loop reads CASSGPGRNQPQHF. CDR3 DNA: TGTGCCAGCAGTGGCCCAGGGCGCAATCAGCCCCAGCATTTT.

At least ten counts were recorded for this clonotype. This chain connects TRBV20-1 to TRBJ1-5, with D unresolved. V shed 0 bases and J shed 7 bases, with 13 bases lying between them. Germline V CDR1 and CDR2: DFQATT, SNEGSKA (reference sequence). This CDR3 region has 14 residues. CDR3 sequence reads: CSARDGVDYQPQHF. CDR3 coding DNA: TGCAGTGCTAGAGATGGGGTTGACTACCAGCCCCAGCATTTT.

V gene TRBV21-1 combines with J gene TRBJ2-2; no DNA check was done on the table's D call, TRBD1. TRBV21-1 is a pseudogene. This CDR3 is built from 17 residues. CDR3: CASSRGSPGAYTGELFF. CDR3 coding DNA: TGTGCCAGCAGCAGGGGGTCCCCGGGGGCCTACACCGGGGAGCTGTTTTTT.

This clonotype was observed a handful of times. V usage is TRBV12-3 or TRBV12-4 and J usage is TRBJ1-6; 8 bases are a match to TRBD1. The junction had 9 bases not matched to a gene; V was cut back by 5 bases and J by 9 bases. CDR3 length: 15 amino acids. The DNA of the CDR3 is TGTGCCAGCAGTCCCCGACAGGGGACAAGTTCACCCCTCCACTTT. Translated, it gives CASSPRQGTSSPLHF.

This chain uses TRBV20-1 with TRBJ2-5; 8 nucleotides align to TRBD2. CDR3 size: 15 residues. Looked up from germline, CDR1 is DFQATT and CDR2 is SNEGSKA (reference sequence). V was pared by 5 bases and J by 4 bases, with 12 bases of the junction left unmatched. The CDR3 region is CSASLVRAGGETQYF. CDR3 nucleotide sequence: TGCAGTGCTTCTCTCGTGCGGGCGGGGGGAGAGACCCAGTACTTC.

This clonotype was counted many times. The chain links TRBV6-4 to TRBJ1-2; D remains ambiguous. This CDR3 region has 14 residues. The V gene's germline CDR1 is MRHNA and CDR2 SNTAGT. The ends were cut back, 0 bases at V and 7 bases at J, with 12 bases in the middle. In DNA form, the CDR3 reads TGTGCCAGCAGTGACTCGGCAGAGTCTGTTGGCTACACCTTC. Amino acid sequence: CASSDSAESVGYTF.

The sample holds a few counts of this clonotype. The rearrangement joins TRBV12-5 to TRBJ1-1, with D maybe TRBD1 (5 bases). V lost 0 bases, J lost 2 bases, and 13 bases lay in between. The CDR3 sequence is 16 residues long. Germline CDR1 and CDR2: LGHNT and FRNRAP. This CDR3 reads CASGLVYAQVNTEAFF. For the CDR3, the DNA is TGTGCTAGTGGTTTGGTATATGCACAGGTAAACACTGAAGCTTTCTTT.

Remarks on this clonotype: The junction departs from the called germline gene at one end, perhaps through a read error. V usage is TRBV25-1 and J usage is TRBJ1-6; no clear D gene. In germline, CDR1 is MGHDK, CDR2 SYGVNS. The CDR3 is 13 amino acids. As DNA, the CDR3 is TGTGCCAGCAGTAGGGCGAATAATCCACCCCTCCACTTT. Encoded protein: CASSRANNPPLHF.

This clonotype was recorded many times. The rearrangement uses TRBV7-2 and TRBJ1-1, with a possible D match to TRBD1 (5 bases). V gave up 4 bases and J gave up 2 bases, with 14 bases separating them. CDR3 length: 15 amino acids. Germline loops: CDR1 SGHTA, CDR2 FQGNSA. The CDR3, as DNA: TGTGCCAGCAGCTCGAGGGCAGGGTATAACACTGAAGCTTTCTTT. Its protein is CASSSRAGYNTEAFF.

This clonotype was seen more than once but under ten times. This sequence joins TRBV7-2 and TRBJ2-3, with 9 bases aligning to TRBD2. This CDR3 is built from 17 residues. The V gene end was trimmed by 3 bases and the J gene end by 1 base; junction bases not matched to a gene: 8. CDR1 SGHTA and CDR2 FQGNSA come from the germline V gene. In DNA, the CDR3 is TGTGCCAGCAGCTTGGGAAGCGGGGGGCGGGGCACAGATACGCAGTATTTT. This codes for CASSLGSGGRGTDTQYF.

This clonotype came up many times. As DNA, the CDR3 is TGCGCCAGCAGCCCTAGGGAGGCCATCTCTGGAAACACCATATATTTT. This encodes CASSPREAISGNTIYF. The chain has TRBV4-1 and TRBJ1-3, with D unresolved. V lost 4 bases, J lost 0 bases, and 13 bases lay in between. CDR1 and CDR2 from the germline V gene are MGHRA and YSYEKL. The CDR3 runs to 16 residues.

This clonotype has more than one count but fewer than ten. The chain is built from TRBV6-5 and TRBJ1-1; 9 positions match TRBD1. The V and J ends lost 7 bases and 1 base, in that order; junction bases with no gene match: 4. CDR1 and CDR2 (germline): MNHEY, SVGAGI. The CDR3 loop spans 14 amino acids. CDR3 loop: CASKRQGGNTEAFF. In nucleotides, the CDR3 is TGTGCCAGCAAAAGACAGGGGGGGAACACTGAAGCTTTCTTT.

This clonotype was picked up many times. The CDR3 nucleotides read TGTGCCAGCAGCTTGATTAGTTCCGGGACTGCCTCCTACGAGCAGTACTTC. Protein: CASSLISSGTASYEQYF. The chain is built from TRBV5-5 and TRBJ2-7; maybe TRBD2 (6 bases). Trimming removed 1 base at V and 0 bases at J, with 17 bases between. The CDR3 totals 17 residues. Germline loops: CDR1 SGHKS, CDR2 YYEKEE (reference sequence).

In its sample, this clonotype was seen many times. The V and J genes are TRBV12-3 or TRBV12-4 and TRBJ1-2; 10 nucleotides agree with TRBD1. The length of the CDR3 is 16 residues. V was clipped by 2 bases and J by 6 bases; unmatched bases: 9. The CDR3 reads CASSLSPPDRGDGYTF. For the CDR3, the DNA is TGTGCCAGCAGTTTAAGCCCCCCGGACAGGGGGGATGGCTACACCTTC.

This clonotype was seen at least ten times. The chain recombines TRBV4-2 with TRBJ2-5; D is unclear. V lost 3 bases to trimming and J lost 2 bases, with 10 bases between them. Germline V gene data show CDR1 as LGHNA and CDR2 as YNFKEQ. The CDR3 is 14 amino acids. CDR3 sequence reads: CASSQLGLQETQYF. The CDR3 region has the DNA TGTGCCAGCAGCCAGCTGGGCCTGCAAGAGACCCAGTACTTC.